Sequencing of this T cell receptor beta chain was carried out in a study of shared clonotypes between healthy human individuals. About this clone itself: The antigen is not known.

Study findings and constraints: Larger estimated richness was generally seen in naive subsets than in memory subsets.

J lost 12 bases, V lost 6 bases, and 12 bases had no gene match. This CDR3 is built from 14 residues. Germline V gives CDR1 SNHLY, CDR2 FYNNEI. Clones were read by immunoSEQ multiplex PCR, and TCRdb kept only the in-frame ones, dropping some. This sample carries about 2.4 million clones, approximately 94% of them seen once, and the ten largest clones take 0.36%. Healthy HIV-negative adults without recent acute infections or vaccinations served as donors. The rearrangement joins TRBV2 to TRBJ2-1, with 9 bases matching TRBD2. Sequencing was performed on naive CD4+ T cells from PBMCs. Subset specified: CD45RA+ positively selected. The receptor comes from a man aged 18-30 years in good health. Some clones in this sample may be carry-over from other donors' samples. CDR3 in amino acids: CASSLSVAGGVQFF. Here the CDR3 DNA reads TGTGCCAGCAGCCTCTCGGTGGCGGGAGGGGTGCAGTTCTTC.